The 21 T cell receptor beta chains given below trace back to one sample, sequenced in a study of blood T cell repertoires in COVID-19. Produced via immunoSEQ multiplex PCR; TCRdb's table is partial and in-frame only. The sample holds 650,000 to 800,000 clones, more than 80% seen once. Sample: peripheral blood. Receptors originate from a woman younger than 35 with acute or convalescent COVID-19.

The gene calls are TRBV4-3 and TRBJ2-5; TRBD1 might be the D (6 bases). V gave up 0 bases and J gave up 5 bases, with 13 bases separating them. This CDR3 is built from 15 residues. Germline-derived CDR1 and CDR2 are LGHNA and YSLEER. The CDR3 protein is CASSQDTGLGETQYF. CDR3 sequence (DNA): TGCGCCAGCAGCCAAGATACAGGGCTGGGGGAGACCCAGTACTTC.

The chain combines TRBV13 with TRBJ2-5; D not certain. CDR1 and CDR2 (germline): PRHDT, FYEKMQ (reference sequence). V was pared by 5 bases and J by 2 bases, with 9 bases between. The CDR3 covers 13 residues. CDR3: CASSREAQETQYF. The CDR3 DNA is TGTGCCAGCAGCAGAGAGGCGCAAGAGACCCAGTACTTC.

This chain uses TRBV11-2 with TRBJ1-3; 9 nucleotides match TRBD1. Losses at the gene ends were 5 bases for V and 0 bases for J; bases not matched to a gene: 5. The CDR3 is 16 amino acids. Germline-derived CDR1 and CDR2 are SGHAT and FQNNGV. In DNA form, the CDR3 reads TGTGCCAGCAGCCTTTCGACAGGGGGCTCTGGAAACACCATATATTTT. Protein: CASSLSTGGSGNTIYF. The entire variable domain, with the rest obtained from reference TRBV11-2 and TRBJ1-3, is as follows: EAGVAQSPRYKIIEKRQSVAFWCNPISGHATLYWYQQILGQGPKLLIQFQNNGVVDDSQLPKDRFSAERLKGVDSTLKIQPAKLEDSAVYLCASSLSTGGSGNTIYFGEGSWLTVV.

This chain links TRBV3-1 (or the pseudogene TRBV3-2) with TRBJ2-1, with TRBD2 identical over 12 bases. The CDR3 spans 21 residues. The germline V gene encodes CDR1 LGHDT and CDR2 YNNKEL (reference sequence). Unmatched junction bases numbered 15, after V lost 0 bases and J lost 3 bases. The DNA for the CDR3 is TGTGCCAGCAGCCAAGATCTCAGGGCTAGCGGGGGGGCCAGGAGCTACAATGAGCAGTTCTTC. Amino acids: CASSQDLRASGGARSYNEQFF.

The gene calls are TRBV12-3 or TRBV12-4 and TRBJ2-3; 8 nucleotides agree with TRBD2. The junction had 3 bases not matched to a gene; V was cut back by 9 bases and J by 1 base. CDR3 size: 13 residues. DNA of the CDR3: TGTGCCAGTGCGGGGGGACGCACAGATACGCAGTATTTT. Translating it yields CASAGGRTDTQYF.

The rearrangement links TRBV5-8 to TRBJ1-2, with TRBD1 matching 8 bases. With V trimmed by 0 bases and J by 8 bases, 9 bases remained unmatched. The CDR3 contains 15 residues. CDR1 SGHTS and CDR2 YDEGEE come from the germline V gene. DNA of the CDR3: TGTGCCAGCAGCTTGGGGGCCAGGGGGCGCGGGGGCTACACCTTC. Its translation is CASSLGARGRGGYTF. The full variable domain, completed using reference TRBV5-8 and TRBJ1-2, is EAGVTQSPTHLIKTRGQQATLRCSPISGHTSVYWYQQALGLGLQFLLWYDEGEERNRGNFPPRFSGRQFPNYSSELNVNALELEDSALYLCASSLGARGRGGYTFGSGTRLTVV.

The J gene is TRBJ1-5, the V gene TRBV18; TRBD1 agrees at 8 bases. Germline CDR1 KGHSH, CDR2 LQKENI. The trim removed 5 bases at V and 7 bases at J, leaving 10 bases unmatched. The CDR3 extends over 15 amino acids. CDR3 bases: TGTGCCAGCTCAGACCGGGACAGGCATTGGCAGCCCCAGCATTTT. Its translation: CASSDRDRHWQPQHF.

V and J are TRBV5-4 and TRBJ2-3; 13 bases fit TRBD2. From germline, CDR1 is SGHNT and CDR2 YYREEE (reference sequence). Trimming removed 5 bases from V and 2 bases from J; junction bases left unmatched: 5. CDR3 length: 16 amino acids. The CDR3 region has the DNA TGTGCCAGCAGTTACGGACTAGCGGGGGACACAGATACGCAGTATTTT. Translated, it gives CASSYGLAGDTDTQYF. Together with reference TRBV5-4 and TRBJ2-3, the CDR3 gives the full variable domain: ETGVTQSPTHLIKTRGQQVTLRCSSQSGHNTVSWYQQALGQGPQFIFQYYREEENGRGNFPPRFSGLQFPNYSSELNVNALELDDSALYLCASSYGLAGDTDTQYFGPGTRLTVL.

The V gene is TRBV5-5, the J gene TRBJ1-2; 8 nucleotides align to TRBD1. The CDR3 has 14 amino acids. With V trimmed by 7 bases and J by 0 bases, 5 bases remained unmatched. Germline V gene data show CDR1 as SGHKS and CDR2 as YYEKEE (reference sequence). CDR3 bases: TGTGCCAGCGTAGCGACAGGGGCTAACTATGGCTACACCTTC. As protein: CASVATGANYGYTF.

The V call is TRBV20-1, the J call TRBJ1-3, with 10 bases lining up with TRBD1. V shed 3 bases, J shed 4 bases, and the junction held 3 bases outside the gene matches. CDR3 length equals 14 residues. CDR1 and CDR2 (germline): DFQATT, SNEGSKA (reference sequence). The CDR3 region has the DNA TGCAGTGCTAGTAGGGGACAGGGGGGAAACACCATATATTTT. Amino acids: CSASRGQGGNTIYF.

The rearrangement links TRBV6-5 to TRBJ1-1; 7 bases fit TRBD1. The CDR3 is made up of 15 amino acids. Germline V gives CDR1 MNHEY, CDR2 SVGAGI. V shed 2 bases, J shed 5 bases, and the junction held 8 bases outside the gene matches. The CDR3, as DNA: TGTGCCAGCAGTTACGCGACAGGGAGTAGGACTGAAGCTTTCTTT. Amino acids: CASSYATGSRTEAFF.

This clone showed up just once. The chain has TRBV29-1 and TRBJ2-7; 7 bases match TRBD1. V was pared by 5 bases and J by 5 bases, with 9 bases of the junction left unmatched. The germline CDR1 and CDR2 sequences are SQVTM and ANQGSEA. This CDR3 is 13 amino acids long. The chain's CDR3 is CSVSQGSGNEQYF. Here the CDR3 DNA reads TGCAGCGTTTCACAGGGGTCGGGCAACGAGCAGTACTTC.

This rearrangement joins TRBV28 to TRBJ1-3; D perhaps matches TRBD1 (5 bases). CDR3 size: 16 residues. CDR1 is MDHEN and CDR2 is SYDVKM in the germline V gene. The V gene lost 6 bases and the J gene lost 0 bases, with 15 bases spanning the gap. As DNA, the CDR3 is TGTGCCAGCAGGGAAATGGTGACAGTCTCTGGAAACACCATATATTTT. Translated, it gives CASREMVTVSGNTIYF.

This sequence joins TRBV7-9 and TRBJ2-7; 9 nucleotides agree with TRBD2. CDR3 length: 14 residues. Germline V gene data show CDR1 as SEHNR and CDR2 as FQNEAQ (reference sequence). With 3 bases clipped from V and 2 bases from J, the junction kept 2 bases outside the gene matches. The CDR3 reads CASSLTSGPYEQYF. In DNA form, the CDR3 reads TGTGCCAGCAGCTTGACTAGCGGCCCCTACGAGCAGTACTTC.

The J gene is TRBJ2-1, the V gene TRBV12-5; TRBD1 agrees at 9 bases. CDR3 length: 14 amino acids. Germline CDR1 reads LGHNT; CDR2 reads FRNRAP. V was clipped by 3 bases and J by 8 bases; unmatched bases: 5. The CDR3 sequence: CASGFGTGNYEQFF. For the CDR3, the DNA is TGTGCTAGTGGTTTCGGGACAGGGAATTATGAGCAGTTCTTC.

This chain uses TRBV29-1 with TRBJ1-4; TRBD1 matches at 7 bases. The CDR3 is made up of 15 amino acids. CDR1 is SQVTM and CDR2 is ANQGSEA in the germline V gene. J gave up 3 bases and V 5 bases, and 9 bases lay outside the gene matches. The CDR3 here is CSVQKGATANEKLFF. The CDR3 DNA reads TGCAGCGTTCAAAAGGGGGCGACAGCTAATGAAAAACTGTTTTTT.

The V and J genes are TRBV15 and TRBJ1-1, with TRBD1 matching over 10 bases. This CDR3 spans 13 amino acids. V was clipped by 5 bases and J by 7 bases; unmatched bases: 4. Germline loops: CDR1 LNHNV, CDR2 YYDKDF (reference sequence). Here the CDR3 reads CATSGDRGSEAFF. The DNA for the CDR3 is TGTGCCACCAGCGGGGACAGGGGCAGTGAAGCTTTCTTT. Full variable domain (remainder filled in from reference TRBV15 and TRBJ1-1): DAMVIQNPRYQVTQFGKPVTLSCSQTLNHNVMYWYQQKSSQAPKLLFHYYDKDFNNEADTPDNFQSRRPNTSFCFLDIRSPGLGDTAMYLCATSGDRGSEAFFGQGTRLTVV.

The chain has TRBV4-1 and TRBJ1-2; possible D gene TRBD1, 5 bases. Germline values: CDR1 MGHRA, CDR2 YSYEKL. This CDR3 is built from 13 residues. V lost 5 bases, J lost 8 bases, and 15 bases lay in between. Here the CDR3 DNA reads TGCGCCAGCAGCTACGACAGCCTCTTCGGCTACACCTTC. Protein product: CASSYDSLFGYTF.

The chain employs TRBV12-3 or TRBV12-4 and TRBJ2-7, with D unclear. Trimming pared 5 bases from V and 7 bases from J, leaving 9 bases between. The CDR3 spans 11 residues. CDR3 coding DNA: TGTGCCAGCAGTGATCTCGGGGAGCAGTACTTC. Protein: CASSDLGEQYF.

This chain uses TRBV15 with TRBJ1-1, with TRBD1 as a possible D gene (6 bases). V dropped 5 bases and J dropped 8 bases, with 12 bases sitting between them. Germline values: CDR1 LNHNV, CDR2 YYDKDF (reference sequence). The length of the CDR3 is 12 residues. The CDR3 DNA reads TGTGCCACCAGCGGGACACCGATAGAAGCTTTCTTT. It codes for CATSGTPIEAFF.

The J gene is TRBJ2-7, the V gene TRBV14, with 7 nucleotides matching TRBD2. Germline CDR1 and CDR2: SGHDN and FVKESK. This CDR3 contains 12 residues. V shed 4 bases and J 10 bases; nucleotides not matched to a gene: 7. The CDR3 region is CASSLPGGIQYF. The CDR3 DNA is TGTGCCAGCAGCCTTCCGGGGGGTATACAGTACTTC.